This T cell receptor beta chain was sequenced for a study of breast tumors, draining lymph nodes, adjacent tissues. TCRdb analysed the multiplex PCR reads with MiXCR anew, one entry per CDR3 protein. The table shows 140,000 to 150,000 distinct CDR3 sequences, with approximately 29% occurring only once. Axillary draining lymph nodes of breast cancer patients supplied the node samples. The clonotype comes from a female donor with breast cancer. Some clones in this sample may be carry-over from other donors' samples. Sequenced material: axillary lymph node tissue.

For the CDR3, the DNA is TGTGCCAGCAGTTTAGCTTATCCCGCCATGAACACTGAAGCTTTCTTT. Translated, it gives CASSLAYPAMNTEAFF. The rearrangement links TRBV2 to TRBJ1-1; D call uncertain. CDR3 size: 16 residues. Germline CDR1 is SNHLY and CDR2 is FYNNEI. Trimming took 5 bases from V and 0 from J, leaving 16 bases between them. The complete variable domain, with remaining parts taken from reference TRBV2 and TRBJ1-1, reads EPEVTQTPSHQVTQMGQEVILRCVPISNHLYFYWYRQILGQKVEFLVSFYNNEISEKSEIFDDQFSVERPDGSNFTLKIRSTKLEDSAMYFCASSLAYPAMNTEAFFGQGTRLTVV.